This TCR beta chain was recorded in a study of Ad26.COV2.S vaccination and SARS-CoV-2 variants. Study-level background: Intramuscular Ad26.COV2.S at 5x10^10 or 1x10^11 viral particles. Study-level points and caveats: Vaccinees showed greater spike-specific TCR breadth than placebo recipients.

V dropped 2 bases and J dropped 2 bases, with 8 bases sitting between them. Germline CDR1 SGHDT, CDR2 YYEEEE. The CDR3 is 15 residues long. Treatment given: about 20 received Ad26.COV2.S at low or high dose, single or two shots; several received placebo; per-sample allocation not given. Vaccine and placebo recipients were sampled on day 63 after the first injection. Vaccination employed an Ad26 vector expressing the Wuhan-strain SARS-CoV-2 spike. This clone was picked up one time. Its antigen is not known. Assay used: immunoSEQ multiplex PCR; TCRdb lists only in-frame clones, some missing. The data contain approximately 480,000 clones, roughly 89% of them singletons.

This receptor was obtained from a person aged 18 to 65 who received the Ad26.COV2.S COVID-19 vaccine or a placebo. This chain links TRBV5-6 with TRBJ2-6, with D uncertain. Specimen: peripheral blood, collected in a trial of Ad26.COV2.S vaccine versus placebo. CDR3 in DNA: TGTGCCAGCAGCTTTGCAGGAACTGGGGCCAACGTCCTGACTTTC. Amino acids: CASSFAGTGANVLTF. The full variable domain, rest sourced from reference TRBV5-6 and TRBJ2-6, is DAGVTQSPTHLIKTRGQQVTLRCSPKSGHDTVSWYQQALGQGPQFIFQYYEEEERQRGNFPDRFSGHQFPNYSSELNVNALLLGDSALYLCASSFAGTGANVLTFGAGSRLTVL.